These T cell receptor beta chains were read from a single sample in a study of follicular helper T cells after annual influenza vaccination. Generated by immunoSEQ multiplex PCR, the TCRdb table keeps only in-frame clones and is missing some. The table lists some 10,000 clones, approximately 85% of them singletons. This specimen was CXCR5+ CD38- circulating T follicular helper cells from blood, taken 7 days after influenza vaccination. Receptor source: an adult who received the influenza vaccine. CDR3s leave out the opening cysteine and the closing phenylalanine or tryptophan. Fields, in order: J gene, V gene, clone size, CDR3 protein. Clone size is stated in some rows and not others, as once, few, many or a class when expanded.

J: TRBJ2-1; V: TRBV7-2; size: NA; CDR3: ASSFPLDYNEQF
J: TRBJ1-1; V: TRBV6-6; size: NA; CDR3: ASSSDTEAF
J: TRBJ2-2; V: TRBV7-9; size: NA; CDR3: ASKLAGTGELF
J: TRBJ2-3; V: TRBV7-2; size: NA; CDR3: ASSLEAHRVDTQY
J: TRBJ2-5; V: TRBV14; size: NA; CDR3: ASSQDRLTETQY
J: TRBJ2-7; V: TRBV6-6; size: NA; CDR3: ASSSQTVSYEQY
J: TRBJ1-5; V: TRBV6-5; size: NA; CDR3: ASSWGGGSNQPQH
J: TRBJ1-4; V: TRBV4-2; size: NA; CDR3: ASSQGGKEKLF
J: TRBJ1-2; V: TRBV6-5; size: NA; CDR3: ASSYGDRRAGYT
J: TRBJ2-7; V: TRBV2; size: NA; CDR3: ASSEGDFPTYEQY
J: TRBJ2-1; V: TRBV7-2; size: NA; CDR3: ASSLGREREQF
J: TRBJ2-5; V: TRBV5-4; size: NA; CDR3: ASSSPQGPGETQY
J: TRBJ2-5; V: TRBV6-1; size: NA; CDR3: ASSEIALETQY
J: TRBJ2-2; V: TRBV28; size: NA; CDR3: ASYGVRGYTGELF
J: TRBJ2-1; V: TRBV6-5; size: NA; CDR3: ASVSGGAREQF
J: TRBJ2-5; V: TRBV18; size: NA; CDR3: ASSPLAGDQETQY
J: TRBJ1-4; V: TRBV30; size: NA; CDR3: AATGTALTTNEKLF
J: TRBJ1-1; V: TRBV7-2; size: few; CDR3: ASSFPPPNTEAF
J: TRBJ2-1; V: TRBV7-2; size: NA; CDR3: ASSFASGGYNEQF